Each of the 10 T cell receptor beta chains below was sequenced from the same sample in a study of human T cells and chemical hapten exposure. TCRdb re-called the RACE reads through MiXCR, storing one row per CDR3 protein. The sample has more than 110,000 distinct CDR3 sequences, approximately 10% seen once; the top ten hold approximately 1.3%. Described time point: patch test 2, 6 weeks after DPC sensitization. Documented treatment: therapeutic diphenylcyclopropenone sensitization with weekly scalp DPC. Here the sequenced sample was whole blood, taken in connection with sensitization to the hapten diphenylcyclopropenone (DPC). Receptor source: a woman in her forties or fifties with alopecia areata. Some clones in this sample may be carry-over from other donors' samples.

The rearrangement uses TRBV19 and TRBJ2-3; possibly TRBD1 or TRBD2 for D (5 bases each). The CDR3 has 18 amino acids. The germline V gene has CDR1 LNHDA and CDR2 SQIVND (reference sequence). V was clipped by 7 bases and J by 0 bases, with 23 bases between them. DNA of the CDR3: TGTGCCAGTACCCCGGGATCGGGGACCGGGGCTAGCACAGATACGCAGTATTTT. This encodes CASTPGSGTGASTDTQYF.

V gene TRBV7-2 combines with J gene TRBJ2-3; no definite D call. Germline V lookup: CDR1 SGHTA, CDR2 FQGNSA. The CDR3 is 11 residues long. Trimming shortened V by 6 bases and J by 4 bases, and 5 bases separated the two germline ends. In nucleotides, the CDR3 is TGTGCCAGCAGAGGCCCAGATACGCAGTATTTT. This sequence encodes CASRGPDTQYF.

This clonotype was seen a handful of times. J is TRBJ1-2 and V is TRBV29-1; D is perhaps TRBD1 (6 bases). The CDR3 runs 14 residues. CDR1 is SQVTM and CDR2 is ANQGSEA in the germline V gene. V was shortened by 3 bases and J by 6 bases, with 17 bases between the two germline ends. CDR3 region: CSVDTSFGGNGYTF. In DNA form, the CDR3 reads TGCAGCGTTGATACCTCCTTCGGGGGCAATGGCTACACCTTC.

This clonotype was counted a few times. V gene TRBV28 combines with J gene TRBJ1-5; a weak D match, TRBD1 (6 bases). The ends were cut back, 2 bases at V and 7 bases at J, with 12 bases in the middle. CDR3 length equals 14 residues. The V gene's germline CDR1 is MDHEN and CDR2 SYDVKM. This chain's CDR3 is CASSLGGGRQPQHF. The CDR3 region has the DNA TGTGCCAGCAGTTTAGGGGGGGGCAGACAGCCCCAGCATTTT.

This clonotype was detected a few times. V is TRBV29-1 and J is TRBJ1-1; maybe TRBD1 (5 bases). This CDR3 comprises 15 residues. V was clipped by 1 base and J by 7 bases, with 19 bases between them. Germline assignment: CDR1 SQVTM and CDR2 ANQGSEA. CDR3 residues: CSVEAGLGMLGEAFF. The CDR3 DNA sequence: TGCAGCGTTGAAGCAGGGCTAGGGATGCTTGGTGAAGCTTTCTTT.

CDR3 in DNA: TGCGCCAGCGGGTGGGACGGATACAATGAGCAGTTCTTC. This encodes CASGWDGYNEQFF. The V gene is TRBV5-1, the J gene TRBJ2-1; either TRBD1 or TRBD2 may supply D (5 bases each). This CDR3 contains 13 residues. The germline gives CDR1 SGHRS, CDR2 YFSETQ. Trimming stripped 7 bases from V and 4 bases from J, with 12 bases between.

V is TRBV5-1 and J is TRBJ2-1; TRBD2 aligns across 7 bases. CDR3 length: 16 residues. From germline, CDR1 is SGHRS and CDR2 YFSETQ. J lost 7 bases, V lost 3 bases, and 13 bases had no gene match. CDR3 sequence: CASSSSPGGGRNEQFF. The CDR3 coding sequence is TGCGCCAGCAGCTCATCTCCGGGCGGGGGTCGAAATGAGCAGTTCTTC.

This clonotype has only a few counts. CDR3 DNA: TGTGCCAGCAGCCCGGAGGTGAGGGGGACTGAAGCTTTCTTT. It codes for CASSPEVRGTEAFF. The V gene is TRBV12-3 or TRBV12-4, the J gene TRBJ1-1; tentatively, D is TRBD1 (6 bases). V was clipped by 6 bases and J by 5 bases, with 16 bases between them. The CDR3 is made up of 14 amino acids.

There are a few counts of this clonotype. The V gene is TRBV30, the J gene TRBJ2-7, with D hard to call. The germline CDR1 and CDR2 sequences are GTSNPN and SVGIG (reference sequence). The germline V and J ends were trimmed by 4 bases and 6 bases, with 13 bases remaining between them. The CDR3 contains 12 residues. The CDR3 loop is CAWNTIALEQYF. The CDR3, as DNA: TGTGCCTGGAACACCATAGCCCTCGAGCAGTACTTC.

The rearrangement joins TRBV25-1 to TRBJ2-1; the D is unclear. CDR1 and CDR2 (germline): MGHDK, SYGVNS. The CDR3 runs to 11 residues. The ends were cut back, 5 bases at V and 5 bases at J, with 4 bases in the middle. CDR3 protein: CASSWHNEQFF. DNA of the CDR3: TGTGCCAGCAGTTGGCACAATGAGCAGTTCTTC.